This TCR beta chain stems from a study of PD-1 blockade in mismatch repair-deficient tumors. Time point noted: roughly nine-day in vitro stimulation with candidate neoantigen peptide 7. Cells were stimulated around 10 days with each of several ELISpot-reactive neoantigens. The CDR3 has 16 amino acids. The method was immunoSEQ multiplex PCR; TCRdb's version includes in-frame clones alone and lacks a portion of them. The table includes nearly 9,000 clones, around 90% detected once. As concerns this clone: Antigen unknown.

Study findings and constraints: About 4.5% of the roughly 140 peptide-expanded blood TCRs were also found in tumor.

The sequencing used cells cultured in vitro, collected from a patient treated with pembrolizumab. This clonotype was sampled from an adult with mismatch repair-deficient cancer. The V gene is TRBV21-1, the J gene TRBJ2-7; the table gives TRBD2 as D, unverified against the DNA. TRBV21-1 is an annotated pseudogene. As DNA, the CDR3 is TGTGCCAGCAGCAAAACCACGACTTCTATTCTCCACGAGCAGTACTTC. This gives the protein CASSKTTTSILHEQYF.